The 8 T cell receptor beta chains reported below all come from one sample, sequenced in a study of blood T cell repertoires in COVID-19. The repertoire was sequenced with immunoSEQ multiplex PCR; TCRdb's copy has only in-frame clones and lacks some. The table shows about 270,000 clones, with around nine tenths occurring only once. Input material: PBMCs or T cells enriched from blood (not recorded which). These receptors were collected from a woman in her sixties or seventies who had recovered from COVID-19.

CDR3 amino acids: CASSQSGGDYGYTF. The CDR3 DNA reads as TGTGCCAGCAGCCAGTCAGGGGGCGACTATGGCTACACCTTC. The chain has TRBV7-3 and TRBJ1-2; 8 nucleotides line up with TRBD1. The CDR3 covers 14 residues. Germline V CDR1 and CDR2: SGHTA, FQGTGA. V lost 5 bases, J lost 3 bases, and 5 bases stayed unmatched.

This clone was detected only once. The genes are TRBV27 and TRBJ1-2; D gene unclear. Trimming took off 8 bases at V and 8 bases at J, with 18 bases between the two ends. The CDR3 length is 13 residues. Per germline, CDR1 MNHEY and CDR2 SMNVEV (reference sequence). CDR3 residues: CASRAYVGGGYTF. As DNA, the CDR3 is TGTGCCAGCCGGGCCTACGTGGGCGGGGGCTACACCTTC.

The chain uses TRBV6-5 and TRBJ1-5, with a tentative D call TRBD1 (5 bases). V lost 3 bases and J lost 9, with 15 bases in between. The CDR3 extends over 14 amino acids. CDR1 MNHEY and CDR2 SVGAGI come from the germline V gene. CDR3: CASSYGQGLPPQHF. The CDR3 region has the DNA TGTGCCAGCAGTTATGGGCAGGGACTCCCGCCCCAGCATTTT.

In the case of this clone: Other nucleotide sequences from this sample produce the same CDR3. This chain connects TRBV30 to TRBJ1-1, with 7 nucleotides matching TRBD1. CDR1 is GTSNPN and CDR2 is SVGIG in the germline V gene (reference sequence). Trimming cost V 3 bases and J 4 bases; bases outside gene matches: 5. The CDR3 covers 13 residues. This chain's CDR3 is CAWSWTGGTEAFF. Here the CDR3 DNA reads TGTGCCTGGAGCTGGACAGGAGGCACTGAAGCTTTCTTT.

V and J are TRBV2 and TRBJ2-5; 10 bases line up with TRBD1. The CDR3 is 13 residues long. Germline V gene sequence: CDR1 SNHLY, CDR2 FYNNEI. V lost 7 bases and J lost 4; bases outside the gene matches: 3. CDR3 region: CASMDRGVETQYF. The CDR3 DNA follows: TGTGCCAGCATGGACAGGGGGGTAGAGACCCAGTACTTC.

V usage is TRBV12-3 or TRBV12-4 and J usage is TRBJ1-5; D unclear. The CDR3 spans 12 residues. V dropped 6 bases and J dropped 7 bases, with 10 bases sitting between them. CDR3 sequence (DNA): TGTGCCAGCAGCAGAGGTACCCAGCCCCAGCATTTT. Its protein is CASSRGTQPQHF.

The chain carries TRBV2 and TRBJ1-5, with D maybe TRBD1 (5 bases). V lost 5 bases to trimming and J lost 4 bases, with 9 bases between them. CDR1 and CDR2 from the germline V gene are SNHLY and FYNNEI. CDR3 length equals 13 residues. DNA for the CDR3: TGTGCCAGCAGTAGCGACAGAAATCAGCCCCAGCATTTT. Translating it yields CASSSDRNQPQHF.

The CDR3 is CASSVLGQGGQETQYF. For the CDR3, the DNA is TGTGCCAGCAGTGTACTGGGACAGGGGGGACAAGAGACCCAGTACTTC. The chain links TRBV25-1 to TRBJ2-5; 11 positions match TRBD1. Trimming took 4 bases from V and 2 from J; bases not matched to a gene: 6. The germline CDR1 and CDR2 sequences are MGHDK and SYGVNS. The CDR3 is 16 residues long.